One and the same sample provided the 27 T cell receptor beta chains below, sequenced in a study of shared clonotypes between healthy human individuals. Only in-frame clones appear in the TCRdb table, and some are missing; sequencing was by immunoSEQ multiplex PCR. This sample carries a few hundred thousand clones, approximately 97% of them seen once, and the ten largest clones take around 0.057%. The specimen sequenced was naive CD4+ T cells sorted from blood. Specified subset: CD45RA+ positively selected. The source of these receptors is a woman under 40 in good health.

The CDR3 DNA reads TGTGCCAGCAGTATTGGACAGGGACAACCCTACGAGCAGTACTTC. It yields the protein CASSIGQGQPYEQYF. J is TRBJ2-7 and V is TRBV6-1, with 8 bases that match TRBD1. V was clipped by 5 bases and J by 2 bases; unmatched bases: 8. This CDR3 spans 15 amino acids. Germline CDR1 MNHNS, CDR2 SASEGT.

The chain has TRBV9 and TRBJ2-2; D may be TRBD1 or TRBD2 (5 bases each). Germline CDR1 and CDR2: SGDLS and YYNGEE. This CDR3 is built from 17 residues. V was trimmed by 3 bases and J by 6 bases, leaving 21 bases between them. In nucleotides, the CDR3 is TGTGCCAGCAGCGGGCCCGGGGCGATCGTGTATCCCGGGGAGCTGTTTTTT. Protein product: CASSGPGAIVYPGELFF.

V usage is TRBV28 and J usage is TRBJ2-7; possibly TRBD2 for D (6 bases). The V end lost 4 bases, the J end lost 9 bases, and 13 bases lay between the germline ends. The CDR3 loop spans 12 amino acids. From germline, CDR1 is MDHEN and CDR2 SYDVKM. In DNA form, the CDR3 reads TGTGCCAGCAGTTCTCAGGGACTCAGGCAGTACTTC. This gives the protein CASSSQGLRQYF.

This sequence joins TRBV7-9 and TRBJ1-6; D remains ambiguous. Germline V gives CDR1 SEHNR, CDR2 FQNEAQ (reference sequence). V shed 5 bases and J shed 3 bases, with 14 bases lying between them. This CDR3 is built from 16 residues. DNA for the CDR3: TGTGCCAGCAGCCCCGGTTTAGCAGGCTATAATTCACCCCTCCACTTT. This gives the protein CASSPGLAGYNSPLHF.

The rearrangement uses TRBV7-9 and TRBJ1-2; D gene unclear. Trimming cost V 1 base and J 8 bases, with 11 bases left between them. The CDR3 length is 13 residues. Germline V lookup: CDR1 SEHNR, CDR2 FQNEAQ (reference sequence). The CDR3 nucleotides are TGTGCCAGCAGCTTAGATGGAGGGTACGGCTACACCTTC. Its translation: CASSLDGGYGYTF.

The V call is TRBV6-5, the J call TRBJ2-7; perhaps TRBD2 as D (5 bases). Germline V gene data show CDR1 as MNHEY and CDR2 as SVGAGI. The germline V and J ends were trimmed by 0 bases and 1 base, with 10 bases remaining between them. This CDR3 has 15 residues. CDR3 loop: CASSYSRAESYEQYF. CDR3 nucleotides: TGTGCCAGCAGTTACTCGAGGGCCGAATCCTACGAGCAGTACTTC.

This rearrangement joins TRBV7-6 to TRBJ1-6; D perhaps matches TRBD1 (6 bases). Trimming stripped 5 bases from V and 10 bases from J, with 12 bases between. Germline-derived CDR1 and CDR2 are SGHVS and FNYEAQ. This CDR3 comprises 13 residues. This CDR3 reads CASSLQGHSPLHF. The CDR3 DNA is TGTGCCAGCAGCCTACAGGGCCACTCACCCCTCCACTTT.

The chain combines TRBV6-5 with TRBJ1-3, with a tentative D call TRBD1 (5 bases). Germline V gene lookup returns CDR1 MNHEY and CDR2 SVGAGI. There are 15 residues in the CDR3. Trimming pared 3 bases from V and 4 bases from J, leaving 13 bases between. The CDR3 sequence is CASSYSGRGGNTIYF. The DNA of the CDR3 is TGTGCCAGCAGTTATTCGGGACGAGGAGGAAACACCATATATTTT.

J is TRBJ2-2 and V is TRBV7-9; perhaps D is TRBD1 or TRBD2 (5 bases each). The germline V and J ends were trimmed by 4 bases and 1 base, with 10 bases remaining between them. CDR3 length equals 15 residues. Germline lookup yields CDR1 SEHNR and CDR2 FQNEAQ (reference sequence). The CDR3 bases are TGTGCCAGCAGCTCCAGGGAGCAGAACACCGGGGAGCTGTTTTTT. The encoded protein is CASSSREQNTGELFF.

This clone appeared once. The rearrangement links TRBV5-1 to TRBJ2-1; TRBD2 is a possible D gene (6 bases). Between the trimmed V and J ends, which lost 0 bases and 10 bases, there was a span of 23 bases. This CDR3 spans 17 amino acids. Germline V lookup: CDR1 SGHRS, CDR2 YFSETQ. This chain's CDR3 is CASSLGRLGGTLREQFF. The CDR3 nucleotides read TGCGCCAGCAGCTTGGGTCGGCTTGGAGGGACCTTAAGAGAGCAGTTCTTC.

V gene TRBV5-8 combines with J gene TRBJ2-7; D might be TRBD1 or TRBD2, each matching 5 bases. Germline CDR1 SGHTS, CDR2 YDEGEE. This CDR3 is 14 amino acids long. Deletions cut 3 bases from V and 6 bases from J, with 16 bases between. CDR3 sequence reads: CASSSPGTFSEQYF. The CDR3 DNA follows: TGTGCCAGCAGCTCACCCGGGACCTTCAGCGAGCAGTACTTC.

The rearrangement uses TRBV11-2 and TRBJ2-2; 7 bases are a match to TRBD2. Germline-derived CDR1 and CDR2 are SGHAT and FQNNGV. V lost 4 bases and J lost 2; bases outside the gene matches: 7. The CDR3 spans 16 residues. Written as DNA, the CDR3 is TGTGCCAGCAGCTCGTTAGCGGGCACCAACACCGGGGAGCTGTTTTTT. This translates into CASSSLAGTNTGELFF.

This clone was seen only once. The chain recombines TRBV11-1 with TRBJ2-5; 8 bases map to TRBD1. Judging by the DNA end, TRBJ2-7 fits better; the J call may be wrong. The CDR3 covers 15 residues. The germline gives CDR1 SGHAT, CDR2 FQDESV (reference sequence). The CDR3 here is CASSTDRGESYEQYF. The CDR3 region has the DNA TGTGCCAGCAGCACCGACAGGGGAGAGTCCTACGAGCAGTACTTC.

The gene calls are TRBV6-6 and TRBJ2-3; a possible D gene is TRBD1 (6 bases). This CDR3 has 15 amino acids. Trimming removed 0 bases from V and 9 bases from J, with 16 bases in between. The germline gives CDR1 MNHNY, CDR2 SVGAGI (reference sequence). CDR3 loop: CASSYSPGQRNTQYF. The DNA for the CDR3 is TGTGCCAGCAGTTACTCGCCCGGACAGCGCAACACGCAGTATTTT.

The CDR3: CASTNRPQDYEQYF. The CDR3 DNA sequence: TGTGCCAGCACCAACCGCCCGCAGGACTACGAGCAGTACTTC. The genes are TRBV7-8 and TRBJ2-7; D gene unclear. The CDR3 has 14 amino acids. V shed 7 bases and J shed 3 bases, with 16 bases lying between them. In germline, CDR1 is SGHVS, CDR2 FQNEAQ.

This chain joins TRBV6-1 and TRBJ2-7; no clear D gene. Germline V gives CDR1 MNHNS, CDR2 SASEGT. V was cut by 3 bases and J by 3 bases, with 12 bases left in between. The CDR3 is 14 residues long. The CDR3 loop is CASSDRWTVYEQYF. In DNA, the CDR3 is TGTGCCAGCAGTGATCGGTGGACGGTCTACGAGCAGTACTTC.

The chain links TRBV6-4 to TRBJ1-1, with 7 bases identical to TRBD1. This CDR3 has 16 amino acids. Losses at the gene ends were 3 bases for V and 6 bases for J; bases not matched to a gene: 13. Germline-derived CDR1 and CDR2 are MRHNA and SNTAGT. The CDR3 bases are TGTGCCAGCAGTGATGACAGGGCGGGCGGGGTATCTGAAGCTTTCTTT. Amino acids: CASSDDRAGGVSEAFF.

V usage is TRBV10-3 and J usage is TRBJ1-5; the match to TRBD1 covers 7 bases. Germline CDR1 is ENHRY and CDR2 is SYGVKD. The V and J ends lost 6 bases and 2 bases, in that order; junction bases with no gene match: 7. The CDR3 consists of 15 residues. DNA of the CDR3: TGTGCCATCAGAAGGGACAGCACAGGCAATCAGCCCCAGCATTTT. Amino acid sequence: CAIRRDSTGNQPQHF.

This clone was seen a handful of times. This sequence joins TRBV18 and TRBJ2-3; D unclear. With 2 bases removed from V and 2 bases from J, the gap between germline ends came to 11 bases. Looked up from germline, CDR1 is KGHSH and CDR2 is LQKENI. The CDR3 is made up of 15 amino acids. Written as DNA, the CDR3 is TGTGCCAGCTCACCAAGGGCAGACTTCACAGATACGCAGTATTTT. Its protein product is CASSPRADFTDTQYF. Full variable domain (missing parts from reference TRBV18 and TRBJ2-3): NAGVMQNPRHLVRRRGQEARLRCSPMKGHSHVYWYRQLPEEGLKFMVYLQKENIIDESGMPKERFSAEFPKEGPSILRIQQVVRGDSAAYFCASSPRADFTDTQYFGPGTRLTVL.

This clone turned up a few times. V and J are TRBV30 and TRBJ1-1; D is unresolved. CDR3 length: 12 residues. V lost 0 bases and J 11 bases, leaving 13 bases between the germline ends. Looked up from germline, CDR1 is GTSNPN and CDR2 is SVGIG (reference sequence). CDR3 nucleotide sequence: TGTGCCTGGAGTGTAAGCACCTTTTGGGCTTTCTTT. Translating gives CAWSVSTFWAFF.

This chain joins TRBV27 and TRBJ1-5; D not certain. V lost 8 bases and J 5 bases, leaving 19 bases between the germline ends. The CDR3 is 15 residues long. The germline CDR1 and CDR2 sequences are MNHEY and SMNVEV (reference sequence). CDR3 bases: TGTGCCAGCGCTCCGTATAATAGGGATGATCAGCCCCAGCATTTT. This encodes CASAPYNRDDQPQHF.

This chain links TRBV28 with TRBJ1-2, with 7 bases lining up with TRBD1. The ends lost 4 bases at V and 7 bases at J; junction bases unmatched: 6. Germline V gene sequence: CDR1 MDHEN, CDR2 SYDVKM. The CDR3 runs 13 residues. The CDR3 is CASSSDRARGYTF. The CDR3 nucleotides read TGTGCCAGCAGTTCTGACAGGGCTCGTGGCTACACCTTC.

The rearrangement links TRBV28 to TRBJ1-4; D remains unclear. Germline CDR1 MDHEN, CDR2 SYDVKM. The CDR3 has 12 residues. V gave up 5 bases and J gave up 7 bases, with 8 bases separating them. CDR3 coding DNA: TGTGCCAGCAGTACTCCCCCTGAAAAACTGTTTTTT. It encodes CASSTPPEKLFF.

This chain joins TRBV27 and TRBJ2-7; D possibly corresponds to TRBD2 (5 bases). Germline V gene data show CDR1 as MNHEY and CDR2 as SMNVEV (reference sequence). Trimming stripped 5 bases from V and 6 bases from J, with 14 bases between. The CDR3 loop spans 13 amino acids. CDR3 protein: CASSLSGEIEQYF. Here the CDR3 DNA reads TGTGCCAGCAGTCTCTCCGGGGAGATCGAGCAGTACTTC.

The CDR3 loop is CASSLPGGPKNYGYTF. For the CDR3, the DNA is TGTGCCAGCAGCCTTCCCGGGGGACCGAAAAACTATGGCTACACCTTC. This chain uses TRBV28 with TRBJ1-2, with D perhaps matching TRBD1 (5 bases). With 6 bases removed from V and 2 bases from J, the gap between germline ends came to 19 bases. This CDR3 is built from 16 residues. Germline assignment: CDR1 MDHEN and CDR2 SYDVKM.

The rearrangement joins TRBV19 to TRBJ2-7, with a tentative D call TRBD1 (5 bases). Germline V gene sequence: CDR1 LNHDA, CDR2 SQIVND (reference sequence). The CDR3 length is 14 residues. Trimming cost V 5 bases and J 2 bases, with 13 bases left between them. For the CDR3, the DNA is TGTGCCAGTAGTGTGACAGCGAACACCTACGAGCAGTACTTC. Translation gives CASSVTANTYEQYF.

The rearrangement links TRBV28 to TRBJ1-1, with D uncertain. V was pared by 5 bases and J by 1 base, with 14 bases between. The germline CDR1 and CDR2 sequences are MDHEN and SYDVKM. The CDR3 covers 15 residues. The CDR3 nucleotides read TGTGCCAGCAGTCCTTTTGTCAGGCCGAACACTGAAGCTTTCTTT. Translating it yields CASSPFVRPNTEAFF.